This paragraph covers one T cell receptor beta chain sequence. Its specificity is unknown. Expressed TCRB transcripts were sequenced because the isolated RNA had all been reverse transcribed beforehand. Only in-frame clones appear in the TCRdb table, and some are missing; sequencing was by immunoSEQ multiplex PCR. The table has roughly 400,000 clones, around 13% seen once. The sample is drawn from a study of beta chain features in type 1 diabetes. This CDR3 region has 16 residues. CDR1 and CDR2 (germline): SGHRS, YFSETQ. The V gene lost 1 base and the J gene lost 0 bases, with 8 bases spanning the gap. One heparinised draw of blood, averaging around 120 mL, came from each donor. Study-wide results and limits: Any HLA type influence on TCRB rearrangement was left unresolved here.

The receptor was isolated from a young man in good health. The chain combines TRBV5-1 with TRBJ2-6, with no clear D. Sequencing was carried out using naive CD4+ T cells from blood. The CDR3 DNA reads TGCGCCAGCAGCTTGAGTCAGGTCTCTGGGGCCAACGTCCTGACTTTC. Translating it yields CASSLSQVSGANVLTF.